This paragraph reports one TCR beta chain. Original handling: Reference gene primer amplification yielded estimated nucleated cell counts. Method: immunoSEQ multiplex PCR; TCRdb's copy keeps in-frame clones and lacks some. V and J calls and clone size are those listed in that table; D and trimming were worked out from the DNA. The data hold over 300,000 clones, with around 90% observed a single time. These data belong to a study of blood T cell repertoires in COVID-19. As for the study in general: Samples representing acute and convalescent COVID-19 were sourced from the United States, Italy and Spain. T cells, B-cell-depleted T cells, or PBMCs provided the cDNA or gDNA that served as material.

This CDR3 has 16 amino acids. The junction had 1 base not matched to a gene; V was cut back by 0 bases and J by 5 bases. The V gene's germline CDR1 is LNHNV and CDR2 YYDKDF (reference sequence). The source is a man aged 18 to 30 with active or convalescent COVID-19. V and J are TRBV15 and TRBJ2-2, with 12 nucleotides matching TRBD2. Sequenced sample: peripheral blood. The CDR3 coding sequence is TGTGCCACCAGCAGAGAAGGGACTAGCGGGACCGGGGAGCTGTTTTTT. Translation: CATSREGTSGTGELFF.